A single sample gave rise to the 20 T cell receptor beta chains below, sequenced in a study of read filtering for tumor transcriptome and immune sequencing. Molecular barcoded adaptors covering alpha/delta and beta/gamma chains were used on approximately 400 ng RNA. TCRdb re-derived calls from the reads in MiXCR, one entry per CDR3 protein. The table has around 25,000 distinct CDR3 sequences, about 22% seen once. What was sequenced was a population of CD138-negative cells sorted from bone marrow. The source of these receptors is a donor at least 40 years old with multiple myeloma.

Ten or more counts support this clonotype. The genes are TRBV19 and TRBJ2-1; 14 nucleotides match TRBD2. The CDR3 is 16 residues long. V shed 4 bases, J shed 4 bases, and the junction held 3 bases outside the gene matches. Germline values: CDR1 LNHDA, CDR2 SQIVND (reference sequence). The CDR3 bases are TGTGCCAGTAGTACCCGGACTAGCGGGGGGTACAATGAGCAGTTCTTC. Its translation: CASSTRTSGGYNEQFF.

This clonotype was seen at least ten times. The chain has TRBV6-6 and TRBJ1-2, with D possibly being TRBD1 (5 bases). Germline V gene lookup returns CDR1 MNHNY and CDR2 SVGAGI (reference sequence). Trimming took 9 bases from V and 2 from J, leaving 7 bases between them. The CDR3 has 11 amino acids. The CDR3 DNA reads as TGTGCCAGTGGGACGAACTATGGCTACACCTTC. Translating it yields CASGTNYGYTF.

This clonotype was observed at least ten times. The chain couples TRBV6-5 to TRBJ1-4; D gene ambiguous. Trimming left V 0 bases short and J 8 bases short, with 7 bases between. Looked up from germline, CDR1 is MNHEY and CDR2 is SVGAGI. This CDR3 is 13 amino acids long. CDR3 DNA sequence: TGTGCCAGCAGTTACTCGGCCCGCGAAAAACTGTTTTTT. Protein sequence: CASSYSAREKLFF.

This clonotype was detected ten times or more. This sequence joins TRBV7-2 and TRBJ2-5; D is unclear. Trimming left V 5 bases short and J 7 bases short, with 8 bases between. Germline V gene sequence: CDR1 SGHTA, CDR2 FQGNSA. The CDR3 sequence is 11 residues long. CDR3 in DNA: TGTGCCAGCAGCCCCTTGAGGACCCAGTACTTC. Encoded protein: CASSPLRTQYF. The variable domain in full, completed from reference TRBV7-2 and TRBJ2-5, reads GAGVSQSPSNKVTEKGKDVELRCDPISGHTALYWYRQSLGQGLEFLIYFQGNSAPDKSGLPSDRFSAERTGGSVSTLTIQRTQQEDSAVYLCASSPLRTQYFGPGTRLLVL.

A few counts support this clonotype. V gene TRBV6-1 combines with J gene TRBJ1-5, with 7 nucleotides matching TRBD1. Germline trimming cut 5 bases from V and 0 bases from J; bases unmatched to any gene: 10. This CDR3 is 17 amino acids long. Germline assignment: CDR1 MNHNS and CDR2 SASEGT. The CDR3 reads CASSPRGQPYSNQPQHF. CDR3 nucleotide sequence: TGTGCCAGCAGTCCCCGGGGACAGCCCTATAGCAATCAGCCCCAGCATTTT.

Comment on this clonotype: This may be a read error, as it is one base from a much larger clone. The chain combines TRBV6-1 with TRBJ2-1; 7 nucleotides agree with TRBD1. Germline CDR1 is MNHNS and CDR2 is SASEGT. J lost 6 bases, V lost 9 bases, and 14 bases had no gene match. The CDR3 extends over 15 amino acids. The CDR3 here is CASKTGQSACNEQFF. The CDR3 DNA reads as TGTGCCAGTAAAACGGGACAGTCGGCCTGCAATGAGCAGTTCTTC.

This clonotype was seen at least ten times. The CDR3: CASSLAGGESNEQFF. The CDR3 DNA reads as TGTGCCAGCAGTTTAGCGGGGGGGGAGTCGAATGAGCAGTTCTTC. The chain uses TRBV28 and TRBJ2-1, with 9 bases identical to TRBD2. J was trimmed by 7 bases and V by 2 bases; bases with no gene match: 6. Per the germline V gene, CDR1 is MDHEN and CDR2 is SYDVKM. The CDR3 spans 15 residues.

The chain couples TRBV20-1 to TRBJ1-1; 8 bases agree with TRBD1. The trim removed 3 bases at V and 2 bases at J, leaving 5 bases unmatched. Germline V gene data show CDR1 as DFQATT and CDR2 as SNEGSKA (reference sequence). CDR3 length equals 14 residues. The CDR3 here is CSASARGRNTEAFF. CDR3 in DNA: TGCAGTGCTAGTGCCAGGGGGCGTAACACTGAAGCTTTCTTT.

About this clonotype itself: This may come from a read error, since a much larger clone is one base off. This chain uses TRBV5-1 with TRBJ1-4; D is possibly TRBD1 (5 bases). This CDR3 spans 16 amino acids. The germline V and J ends were trimmed by 1 base and 9 bases, with 19 bases remaining between them. Germline assignment: CDR1 SGHRS and CDR2 YFSETQ. CDR3 bases: TGCGCCAGCAGCTTGCGGGACCCGGGATCTGATAAAAAACTGTTTTTT. Encoded protein: CASSLRDPGSDKKLFF.

A word on this clonotype: A much larger clone differs from this one at a single base, so this may be a read error. This chain connects TRBV5-5 to TRBJ1-1; D uncertain. The V end lost 4 bases, the J end lost 4 bases, and 17 bases lay between the germline ends. The germline V gene encodes CDR1 SGHKS and CDR2 YYEKEE (reference sequence). The length of the CDR3 is 15 residues. The CDR3 sequence: CASSTDPYSGTEAFF. The CDR3 DNA reads TGTGCCAGCAGCACGGACCCATATTCCGGCACTGAAGCTTTCTTT.

In the case of this clonotype: This could be a read error, since a much larger clone is one nucleotide away. The chain links TRBV20-1 to TRBJ2-3; perhaps TRBD2 as D (5 bases). Germline values: CDR1 DFQATT, CDR2 SNEGSKA (reference sequence). This CDR3 has 15 residues. CDR3 nucleotide sequence: TGCGGTGCTAGAAAGACTAACCCCCCCACAGATACGCAGTATTTT. Protein product: CGARKTNPPTDTQYF.

This clonotype was detected many times. One end of the junction does not line up with germline, which may come from a read error. The chain uses TRBV7-9 and TRBJ2-2; D gene ambiguous. The CDR3 consists of 12 residues. The V gene's germline CDR1 is SEHNR and CDR2 FQNEAQ (reference sequence). CDR3 DNA: TGTGCCAGCAGCTCGAAGACCGGGGAGCTGTTTTTT. Translation: CASSSKTGELFF.

This clonotype was detected many times. The rearrangement links TRBV7-3 to TRBJ2-7; 12 nucleotides line up with TRBD2. The ends lost 2 bases at V and 5 bases at J; junction bases unmatched: 4. The CDR3 has 15 residues. Per germline, CDR1 SGHTA and CDR2 FQGTGA. The CDR3 DNA is TGTGCCAGCAGCTTAGCCGGGACTAGCGGGCACGAGCAGTACTTC. Protein sequence: CASSLAGTSGHEQYF.

This clonotype was counted only a few times. The chain links TRBV20-1 to TRBJ2-3; 12 nucleotides agree with TRBD2. V lost 3 bases and J lost 2; bases outside the gene matches: 9. Germline V CDR1 and CDR2: DFQATT, SNEGSKA (reference sequence). This CDR3 has 17 residues. CDR3 sequence reads: CSARTSGGSYNTDTQYF. The DNA for the CDR3 is TGCAGTGCTAGGACTAGCGGGGGTAGTTATAACACAGATACGCAGTATTTT.

The V call is TRBV20-1, the J call TRBJ2-3, with D perhaps TRBD1 or TRBD2 (5 bases each). This CDR3 spans 15 amino acids. Trimming removed 5 bases at V and 4 bases at J, with 19 bases between. CDR1 DFQATT and CDR2 SNEGSKA come from the germline V gene (reference sequence). The CDR3: CSAARAERGADTQYF. The CDR3 DNA is TGCAGTGCTGCGAGGGCAGAAAGGGGAGCAGATACGCAGTATTTT.

Comment on this clonotype: No conserved phenylalanine or tryptophan ends this CDR3, so it is likely a read error. V usage is TRBV19 and J usage is TRBJ2-1, with a weak D call TRBD2 (6 bases). Germline CDR1 LNHDA, CDR2 SQIVND (reference sequence). This CDR3 has 15 amino acids. The CDR3 loop is CANKGLTSSYNEQFS. DNA for the CDR3: TGTGCCAATAAGGGACTCACGAGCTCCTACAACGAGCAGTTCTCC.

A word on this clonotype: The germline gene is not matched at one end of the junction; a read error may be the cause. This chain links TRBV20-1 with TRBJ2-7; TRBD2 might be the D (5 bases). The germline CDR1 and CDR2 sequences are DFQATT and SNEGSKA (reference sequence). The CDR3 extends over 12 amino acids. The CDR3: CSASIFGVEQYF. The CDR3, as DNA: TGCAGCGCTAGTATTTTCGGGGTCGAGCAGTACTTC.

For this clonotype: It may be a read error: a sequence one base away is much more abundant. This sequence joins TRBV10-2 and TRBJ1-6; D gene ambiguous. Trimming removed 8 bases from V and 8 bases from J, with 13 bases in between. CDR3 length: 13 residues. The V gene's germline CDR1 is WSHSY and CDR2 SAAADI. This chain's CDR3 is CASWASGDSPLHF. The DNA of the CDR3 is TGCGCCAGCTGGGCCTCCGGGGATTCACCCCTCCACTTT.

This clonotype has ten or more counts. The CDR3 DNA reads TGTGCCAGCAGCTCTCTAGCGGGGGGCTACAATGAGCAGTTCTTC. Residues: CASSSLAGGYNEQFF. The rearrangement joins TRBV6-5 to TRBJ2-1, with 11 bases matching TRBD2. Losses at the gene ends were 6 bases for V and 3 bases for J; bases not matched to a gene: 4. The germline V gene has CDR1 MNHEY and CDR2 SVGAGI. There are 15 residues in the CDR3.

This clonotype has a count of ten or more. The chain joins TRBV20-1 to TRBJ2-7; TRBD1 matches 8 bases. Germline CDR1 reads DFQATT; CDR2 reads SNEGSKA (reference sequence). The CDR3 covers 11 residues. V lost 4 bases to trimming and J lost 7 bases; unmatched junction nucleotides: 3. The CDR3 nucleotides are TGCAGTGCTATGACAGGGGAGGAGCAGTACTTC. Translated: CSAMTGEEQYF.